These T cell receptor beta chains were read from a single sample in a study of blood T cell repertoires in COVID-19. Clones were read by immunoSEQ multiplex PCR, and TCRdb kept only the in-frame ones, dropping some. The table lists about 59,000 clones, approximately 78% of them singletons. Material: peripheral blood. The receptors originated from an elderly man with acute or convalescent COVID-19. CDR3s include the opening cysteine and the closing phenylalanine or tryptophan.

CDR3: CASSRGGTSGNTIYF; V: TRBV5-4; J: TRBJ1-3
CDR3: CASSLLGGTEAFF; V: TRBV12-3/TRBV12-4; J: TRBJ1-1
CDR3: CAWQKGRGEAFF; V: TRBV30; J: TRBJ1-1
CDR3: CAWNSGQGGTEKLFF; V: TRBV30; J: TRBJ1-4
CDR3: CASSLRGSSHEQFF; V: TRBV13; J: TRBJ2-1
CDR3: CATEGEGTGNTIYF; V: TRBV6-1; J: TRBJ1-3
CDR3: CAWSVRGGELFF; V: TRBV30; J: TRBJ2-2
CDR3: CASSRTAARTDTQYF; V: TRBV9; J: TRBJ2-3
CDR3: CASSLAGEKLFF; V: TRBV5-1; J: TRBJ1-4
CDR3: CASSPTPTGIAYEQYF; V: TRBV3-1/TRBV3-2; J: TRBJ2-7
CDR3: CASSEDRVHGYTF; V: TRBV6-1; J: TRBJ1-2
CDR3: CASSPDLQGNTEAFF; V: TRBV7-8; J: TRBJ1-1
CDR3: CASSTTGPRSPYGYTF; V: TRBV7-2; J: TRBJ1-2
CDR3: CASSRWGPETQYF; V: TRBV27; J: TRBJ2-5
CDR3: CASSAIPGLGWNEQFF; V: TRBV7-2; J: TRBJ2-1
CDR3: CASSGLAEQYF; V: TRBV25-1; J: TRBJ2-7
CDR3: CSADQLATQYF; V: TRBV20-1; J: TRBJ2-3
CDR3: CASSQTGTGLKLFF; V: TRBV3-1/TRBV3-2; J: TRBJ1-4
CDR3: CASRFGQVNQPQHF; V: TRBV12-2; J: TRBJ1-5
CDR3: CASSFGQGGNTIYF; V: TRBV19; J: TRBJ1-3